This TCR beta chain was identified in a study of blood T cell repertoires in COVID-19. Study at large: Sample material is recorded as cDNA or gDNA derived from T cells, B-cell-depleted T cells, or PBMCs.

Per the germline V gene, CDR1 is MNHEY and CDR2 is SVGAGI. This CDR3 has 13 amino acids. Deletions cut 11 bases from V and 2 bases from J, with 10 bases between. In the authors' workflow: Amplification of reference gene primers was used by the study to estimate nucleated cell counts. Sequencing used immunoSEQ multiplex PCR; TCRdb keeps in-frame clones, though not all of them. That table supplies the V and J calls and clone size; D and trimming were determined from the DNA. Counted here are roughly 400,000 clones, roughly 91% occurring once; the ten biggest clones make up about 1.7%. Self-reported history from a screening survey and questionnaire set each donor's cohort.

The TCR originated in a woman in her 30s who had recovered from COVID-19. The sequenced sample was PBMCs or T cells enriched from blood (not recorded which). The chain uses TRBV6-5 and TRBJ2-6; weak D call: TRBD1 (6 bases). CDR3 residues: CAVHRAGANVLTF. CDR3 sequence (DNA): TGTGCCGTCCACAGGGCTGGGGCCAACGTCCTGACTTTC.